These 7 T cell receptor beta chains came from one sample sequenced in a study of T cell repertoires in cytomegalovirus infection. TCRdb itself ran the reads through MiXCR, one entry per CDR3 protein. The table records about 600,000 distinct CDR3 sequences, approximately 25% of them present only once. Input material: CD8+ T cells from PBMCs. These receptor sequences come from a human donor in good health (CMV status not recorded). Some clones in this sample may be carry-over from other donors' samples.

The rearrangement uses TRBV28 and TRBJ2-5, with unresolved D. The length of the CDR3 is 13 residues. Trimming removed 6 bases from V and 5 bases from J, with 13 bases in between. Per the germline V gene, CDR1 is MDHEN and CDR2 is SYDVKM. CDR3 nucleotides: TGTGCCAGCAGCCCTAGACTGGAGGAGACCCAGTACTTC. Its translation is CASSPRLEETQYF.

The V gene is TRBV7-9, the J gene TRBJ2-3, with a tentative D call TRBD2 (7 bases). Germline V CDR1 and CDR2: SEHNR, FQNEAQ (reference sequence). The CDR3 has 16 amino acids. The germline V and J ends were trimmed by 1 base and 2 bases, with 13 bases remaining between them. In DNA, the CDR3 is TGTGCCAGCAGCTTAGAGTGGGGGGGCCACACAGATACGCAGTATTTT. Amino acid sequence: CASSLEWGGHTDTQYF.

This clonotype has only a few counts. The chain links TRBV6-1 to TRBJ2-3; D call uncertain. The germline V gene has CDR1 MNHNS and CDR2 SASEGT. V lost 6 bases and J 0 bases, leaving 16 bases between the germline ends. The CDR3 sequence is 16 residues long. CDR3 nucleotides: TGTGCCAGCAGCCCCTCGGCGAGAACTAGCACAGATACGCAGTATTTT. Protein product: CASSPSARTSTDTQYF.

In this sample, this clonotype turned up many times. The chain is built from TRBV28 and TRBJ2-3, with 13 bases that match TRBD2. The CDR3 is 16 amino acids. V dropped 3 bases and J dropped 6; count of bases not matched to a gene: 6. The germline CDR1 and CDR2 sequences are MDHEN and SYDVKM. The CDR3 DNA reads TGTGCCAGCAGTTTGGTGACTAGCGGGGGGTCGGATACGCAGTATTTT. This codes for CASSLVTSGGSDTQYF.

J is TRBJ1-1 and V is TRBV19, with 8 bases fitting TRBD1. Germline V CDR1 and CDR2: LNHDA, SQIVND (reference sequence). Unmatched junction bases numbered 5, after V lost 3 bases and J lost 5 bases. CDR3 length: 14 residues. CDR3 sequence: CASSINRGYTEAFF. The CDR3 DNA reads TGTGCCAGTAGTATCAACAGGGGGTATACTGAAGCTTTCTTT.

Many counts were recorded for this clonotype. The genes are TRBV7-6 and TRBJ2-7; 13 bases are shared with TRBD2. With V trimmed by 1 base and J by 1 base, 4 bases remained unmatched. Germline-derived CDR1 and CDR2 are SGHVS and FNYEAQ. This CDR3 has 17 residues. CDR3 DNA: TGTGCCAGCAGCTTAGGGACTAGCGGGGGTCAATCCTACGAGCAGTACTTC. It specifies CASSLGTSGGQSYEQYF.

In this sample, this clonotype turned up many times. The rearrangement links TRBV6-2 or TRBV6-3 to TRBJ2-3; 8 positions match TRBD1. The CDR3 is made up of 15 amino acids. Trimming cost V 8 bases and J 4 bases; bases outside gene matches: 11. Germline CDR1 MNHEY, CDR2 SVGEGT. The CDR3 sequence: CASGSRTGFPDTQYF. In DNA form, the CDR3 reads TGTGCCAGCGGATCGCGGACAGGGTTCCCAGATACGCAGTATTTT.